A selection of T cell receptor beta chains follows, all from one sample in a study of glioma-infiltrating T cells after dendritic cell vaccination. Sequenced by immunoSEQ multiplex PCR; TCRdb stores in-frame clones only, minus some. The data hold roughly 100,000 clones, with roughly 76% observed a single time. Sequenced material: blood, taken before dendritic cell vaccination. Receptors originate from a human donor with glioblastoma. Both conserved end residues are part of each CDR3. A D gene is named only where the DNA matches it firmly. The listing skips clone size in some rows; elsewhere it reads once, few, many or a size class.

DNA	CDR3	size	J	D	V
TGCGCCAGCAGCCCGACAGGGGGCGGATCTGGCTACACCTTC	CASSPTGGGSGYTF	.	TRBJ1-2	TRBD1	TRBV5-1
TGTGCCAGTAGTACAGTTAATAATTCACCCCTCCACTTT	CASSTVNNSPLHF	.	TRBJ1-6	.	TRBV19
TGTGCCAGCAGCCAGACAGAATATGGCTACACCTTC	CASSQTEYGYTF	.	TRBJ1-2	.	TRBV11-3
TGTGCCAGCAGTCCCAGATTTAACACAGATACGCAGTATTTT	CASSPRFNTDTQYF	.	TRBJ2-3	.	TRBV2
TGTGCCAGTAGCCCTAATCGACAGGACAACTATGGCTACACCTTC	CASSPNRQDNYGYTF	.	TRBJ1-2	.	TRBV19
TGTGCCAGCAGCCTGCGGCAGGGTTATGGCTACACCTTC	CASSLRQGYGYTF	.	TRBJ1-2	.	TRBV11-3
TGCGCCAGCAGCTTCGACAGGGACTATGGCTACACCTTC	CASSFDRDYGYTF	.	TRBJ1-2	TRBD1	TRBV5-1
TGTGCCAGCAGCTTAGTGGCGGACACTGAAGCTTTCTTT	CASSLVADTEAFF	.	TRBJ1-1	.	TRBV11-2
TGCGCCAGCAGCTTGGCCTCAAGGGAAGCGGTAAACGAGCAGTACTTC	CASSLASREAVNEQYF	few	TRBJ2-7	.	TRBV5-1
TGTGCCAGCAGCTCCCAGCGGGGGGAAGAGACCCAGTACTTC	CASSSQRGEETQYF	.	TRBJ2-5	TRBD2	TRBV7-2
TGTGCCTGGAGTGGTGACAGGGGGCTTTTCTATGGCTACACCTTC	CAWSGDRGLFYGYTF	.	TRBJ1-2	TRBD1	TRBV30
TGTGCCAGCAGCAGAGAGTCAGGGGATGAAGCTTTCTTT	CASSRESGDEAFF	.	TRBJ1-1	.	TRBV11-3
TGTGCCAGCTCACTGGGACACACGAACACTGAAGCTTTCTTT	CASSLGHTNTEAFF	few	TRBJ1-1	.	TRBV18
TGTGCCAGCAGTGCGACAGGACGATATGGCTACACCTTC	CASSATGRYGYTF	.	TRBJ1-2	.	TRBV6-6
TGTGCCAGCAGCCTCACGGACAAGCACGGAAACACCATATATTTT	CASSLTDKHGNTIYF	.	TRBJ1-3	.	TRBV16
TGTGCCAGCAGCCACTTCGGGACTAGAGAAGATACGCAGTATTTT	CASSHFGTREDTQYF	.	TRBJ2-3	TRBD2	TRBV14
TGTGCCAGCAGCCCAACCGGCGGGGACAATGAGCAGTTCTTC	CASSPTGGDNEQFF	.	TRBJ2-1	.	TRBV11-2
TGCGCCAGCAGCCGGGGACTAGCGGGGGGTTACGAGCAGTACTTC	CASSRGLAGGYEQYF	.	TRBJ2-7	TRBD2	TRBV4-1
TGCGCCAGCAGCGTCGGGACTTATAGCAATCAGCCCCAGCATTTT	CASSVGTYSNQPQHF	.	TRBJ1-5	.	TRBV5-1
TGTGCCATCAGAGCGGCGACAGGGTGGAACACTGAAGCTTTCTTT	CAIRAATGWNTEAFF	.	TRBJ1-1	TRBD1	TRBV10-3
TGTGCCAGCAGACTAGGTGGATACATGAACACTGAAGCTTTCTTT	CASRLGGYMNTEAFF	.	TRBJ1-1	.	TRBV6-5
TGTGCCACCAGCAGACGGCAAGGACAGGGCCCCTACGAGCAGTACTTC	CATSRRQGQGPYEQYF	.	TRBJ2-7	TRBD1	TRBV15
TGTGCCAGCAGCTTCCAGCGGGGGGGTCCAGATACGCAGTATTTT	CASSFQRGGPDTQYF	.	TRBJ2-3	TRBD2	TRBV5-4
TGTGCCAGCTCACCACGAGGCGGGGAAGCTTTCTTT	CASSPRGGEAFF	.	TRBJ1-1	.	TRBV18
TGTGCCATAAAGGGGCCCCGGAGCGAGCAGTACTTC	CAIKGPRSEQYF	.	TRBJ2-7	.	TRBV6-1
TGTGCCTGGAGTTACAGGGCCCCCTACGAGCAGTACTTC	CAWSYRAPYEQYF	.	TRBJ2-7	.	TRBV30
TGTGCCAGCAGCTTATCAGGCCCAGATACGCAGTATTTT	CASSLSGPDTQYF	.	TRBJ2-3	.	TRBV7-6
TGTGCCAGCAGCTCAGGGGTTGGGACTAATGAAAAACTGTTTTTT	CASSSGVGTNEKLFF	.	TRBJ1-4	.	TRBV11-1
TGCGCCAGCAGCTTGGAACCTAGCGGGGGCTACGAGCAGTACTTC	CASSLEPSGGYEQYF	.	TRBJ2-7	TRBD2	TRBV5-1
TGTGCCAGCAGTTACGGTAGCAGCAAAGAGACCCAGTACTTC	CASSYGSSKETQYF	.	TRBJ2-5	.	TRBV6-5
TGTGCCAGCAGTAATAGCGGGGGGGCCTACAATGAGCAGTTCTTC	CASSNSGGAYNEQFF	.	TRBJ2-1	TRBD2	TRBV2
TGTGCCAGCAGCGAGGACAGGGGGCGGGAGACCCAGTACTTC	CASSEDRGRETQYF	.	TRBJ2-5	TRBD1	TRBV7-2
TGTGCCAGCAGCGGGAGGGCCCTTCAGGACAATGAGCAGTTCTTC	CASSGRALQDNEQFF	.	TRBJ2-1	.	TRBV9
TGTGCCAGCAGCTTGGACTCTGCGAACACCGGGGAGCTGTTTTTT	CASSLDSANTGELFF	.	TRBJ2-2	.	TRBV5-4
TGTGCCAGCAGCCGCCGGGACAGAGTCACCGGGGAGCTGTTTTTT	CASSRRDRVTGELFF	.	TRBJ2-2	TRBD1	TRBV13
TGTGCCTGGAGTGTACGCAGGGGGCCCGGAAACACCATATATTTT	CAWSVRRGPGNTIYF	.	TRBJ1-3	TRBD1	TRBV30
TGTGCCAGCAGCTTAGCTGGGGGGTACGAGCAGTACTTC	CASSLAGGYEQYF	.	TRBJ2-7	.	TRBV7-9
TGTGCCAGTAGCAAAACAGGGCCCGGGGAGCTGTTTTTT	CASSKTGPGELFF	.	TRBJ2-2	.	TRBV19
TGTGCCACCAGCAGAGATCAGCGGGCAGGGGGCTTCGGAGGGTATGGCTACACCTTC	CATSRDQRAGGFGGYGYTF	.	TRBJ1-2	TRBD1	TRBV15